This paragraph reports one TCR beta chain. Its target is unknown. This specimen comes from a study of T cell clusters in autoimmune cytopenias. Broader study findings: Comparing secondary cytopenia with chronic lymphocytic leukemia showed no cluster-lack signature, apparently masked by lymphoma repertoire. Primary autoimmune cytopenia patients seemingly lacked the physiological T cell clusters found in healthy donors.

Germline V gene sequence: CDR1 LNHDA, CDR2 SQIVND (reference sequence). The CDR3 runs to 13 residues. Each sample's input was roughly 250 ng genomic DNA, 35,000 to 40,000 genome equivalents. TRB rearrangements were amplified by touch-down multiplex PCR with mixed TRB-A/B primers. TCRdb reanalyzed the multiplex PCR reads, giving one entry per CDR3 protein sequence and no DNA. The repertoire table contains approximately 7,800 distinct CDR3 sequences. The material sequenced was peripheral blood. V usage is TRBV19 and J usage is TRBJ2-1. The TCR sequence derives from a human donor with an autoimmune cytopenia or autoimmune hepatitis (not recorded which). The CDR3 protein is CASRPYRQGEQFF.